Listed below are T cell receptor beta chains from one sample, sequenced in a study of blood T cell repertoires in COVID-19. Generated by immunoSEQ multiplex PCR, the TCRdb table keeps only in-frame clones and is missing some. The sample has 150,000 to 200,000 clones, around 89% seen once. The sample comprised PBMCs or T cells enriched from blood (not recorded which). The receptors here all came from a woman between 18 and 29 years old who had recovered from COVID-19. Both conserved end residues are part of each CDR3. The D gene is left open where the match is weak. Size tells how often a clone was seen (once, few, many) or the class of an expanded clone, and some rows leave it out.

d_gene	j_gene	abundance	v_gene	CDR3nt	CDR3aa
-	TRBJ2-7	-	TRBV18	TGTGCCAGCTCACCCCTAAGCGGAATGGAGCAGTACTTC	CASSPLSGMEQYF
TRBD1	TRBJ1-5	-	TRBV5-1	TGCGCCAGCAGCCGTACAGGGGAAGGCCAGCCCCAGCATTTT	CASSRTGEGQPQHF
-	TRBJ2-5	-	TRBV7-9	TGTGCCAGCAGCTTAACGGACTCGGTACCGAAGGAGACCCAGTACTTC	CASSLTDSVPKETQYF
TRBD2	TRBJ2-5	few	TRBV7-9	TGTGCCAGCAGCCCCGCGGGGGGCCAAGAGACCCAGTACTTC	CASSPAGGQETQYF
-	TRBJ2-7	once	TRBV7-2	TGTGCCAGCAGCCCCTACGGGAGCTCCTACGAGCAGTACTTC	CASSPYGSSYEQYF
-	TRBJ1-5	-	TRBV2	TGTGCCAGCAGTGTCGAAGGAATGGGCCAGCCCCAGCATTTT	CASSVEGMGQPQHF
TRBD1	TRBJ2-1	-	TRBV9	TGTGCCAGCAGCGTCTTGGGACAGGGTTGGAATGAGCAGTTCTTC	CASSVLGQGWNEQFF
TRBD1	TRBJ2-7	-	TRBV12-5	TGTGCTAGTGGTTTGGACCGGACAGGGGATCACCACGAGCAGTACTTC	CASGLDRTGDHHEQYF
TRBD2	TRBJ2-7	-	TRBV27	TGTGCCAGCAGTTTAGCGGGACTAGCGGGAGGGAAAGAGCAGTACTTC	CASSLAGLAGGKEQYF
TRBD2	TRBJ2-7	-	TRBV28	TGTGCCAGCAGCTTGAGGTTGGGACTAGCGGGGGTGGGCCCCTACGAGCAGTACTTC	CASSLRLGLAGVGPYEQYF
-	TRBJ2-3	-	TRBV19	TGTGCCAGCGGTTACGATACGCAGTATTTT	CASGYDTQYF
-	TRBJ1-6	-	TRBV25-1	TGTGCCAGCAGGGAGTATAATTCACCCCTCCACTTT	CASREYNSPLHF
TRBD2	TRBJ2-3	-	TRBV6-4	TGTGCCAGCAGTGAACAAGGACTAGCGGGAGGTTCGACGCAGTATTTT	CASSEQGLAGGSTQYF
TRBD2	TRBJ2-7	-	TRBV19	TGTGCCAGTAGTATAGATTATAAGGCTAGCGGGACCTACGAGCAGTACTTC	CASSIDYKASGTYEQYF
-	TRBJ2-2	-	TRBV2	TGTGCCAGCACCGACCTGGCGGCGAACACCGGGGAGCTGTTTTTT	CASTDLAANTGELFF
-	TRBJ1-2	-	TRBV28	TGTGCCAGCCTCGGACAGAGCTATGGCTACACCTTC	CASLGQSYGYTF
TRBD2	TRBJ2-3	-	TRBV7-6	TGTGCCAGCAGCTCGGGACTAGCGGGAGTTTCAGATACGCAGTATTTT	CASSSGLAGVSDTQYF
-	TRBJ2-7	-	TRBV5-8	TGTGCCAGCAGCTTGGCCGGTCGCAACCCCTACGAGCAGTACTTC	CASSLAGRNPYEQYF
-	TRBJ2-7	-	TRBV21-1	TGTGCCAGCAGCAATCACGGGACCTACGAGCAGTACTTC	CASSNHGTYEQYF
TRBD1	TRBJ1-2	-	TRBV28	TGTGCCAGCAGCTTAATCCAGGGGGCCGTTTCAGCTAACTATGGCTACACCTTC	CASSLIQGAVSANYGYTF
-	TRBJ2-3	few	TRBV7-8	TGTGCCAGCAGCTTAGTGCAGGGCAGTCTCACAGATACGCAGTATTTT	CASSLVQGSLTDTQYF
TRBD1	TRBJ2-7	-	TRBV3-1/TRBV3-2	TGTGCCAGCAGCCAAAATCCTACCGGGACAGGGTCCTACGAGCAGTACTTC	CASSQNPTGTGSYEQYF
-	TRBJ2-7	-	TRBV11-2	TGTGCCGGGTCCCGGGGTCACTACGAGCAGTACTTC	CAGSRGHYEQYF
-	TRBJ2-7	-	TRBV29-1	TGCAGCGTGGTACTAGGTTTAACCTACGAGCAGTACTTC	CSVVLGLTYEQYF
-	TRBJ2-1	-	TRBV13	TGTGCCAGCAGCGGGGGCCCTGAGCAGTTCTTC	CASSGGPEQFF
-	TRBJ2-7	-	TRBV19	TGTGCCAGTAGTATAGGTGAGACTAGCTACGAGCAGTACTTC	CASSIGETSYEQYF
-	TRBJ2-5	-	TRBV4-1	TGCGCCAGCAGCCCCGAAGGCAGGTCGCCGGCGGGGGAGACCCAGTACTTC	CASSPEGRSPAGETQYF
TRBD2	TRBJ2-7	-	TRBV7-9	TGTGCCAGCAGCCCCCCCGGGACTAGCGGATACGAGCAGTACTTC	CASSPPGTSGYEQYF
-	TRBJ2-7	-	TRBV4-2	TGTGCCAGCAGCCAAGAACCCCGGGGAACCTACGAGCAGTACTTC	CASSQEPRGTYEQYF
TRBD1	TRBJ2-7	-	TRBV27	TGTGCCAGCAGTTTATTGGCAGGGGGAAGGTACGAGCAGTACTTC	CASSLLAGGRYEQYF
-	TRBJ2-5	-	TRBV7-9	TGTGCCAGCAGCCCCACGAGTAGCGTAGAGACCCAGTACTTC	CASSPTSSVETQYF
TRBD1	TRBJ2-7	-	TRBV28	TGTGCCAGCAGTATACAAGCCGGGACAGCATTCACCTACGAGCAGTACTTC	CASSIQAGTAFTYEQYF